This T cell receptor beta chain originates from a study of shared clonotypes between healthy human individuals. Study results and caveats: Depth was large, yet rarefaction showed that sorted-subset sequencing was incomplete.

Researchers partitioned CD4+ cells into CD45RA+ naive and CD45RA-negative memory subsets. The CDR3 spans 16 residues. Germline CDR1 SGHNT, CDR2 YYREEE (reference sequence). The ends were cut back, 4 bases at V and 1 base at J, with 14 bases in the middle. Remarks on this clone: Antigen specificity is unknown.

TCRdb keeps only in-frame clones here, not all; method: immunoSEQ multiplex PCR. The data contain around 330,000 clones, 74% of them singletons. The TCR was taken from a man aged 25 to 40 in good health. The chain is built from TRBV5-4 and TRBJ2-2; D is possibly TRBD1 (6 bases). Material for sequencing was memory CD4+ T cells sorted from blood. The subset here: CD45RA-negative fraction. As DNA, the CDR3 is TGTGCCAGCAGCCGGTCAGGGACACTGAACACCGGGGAGCTGTTTTTT. Translating it yields CASSRSGTLNTGELFF.